This entry concerns a single T cell receptor beta chain. Its target is not known. CDR1 is KGHSH, CDR2 LQKENI, per germline. Trimming shortened V by 5 bases and J by 2 bases, and 15 bases separated the two germline ends. This CDR3 is 15 amino acids long. Repertoires were generated with immunoSEQ multiplex PCR, while TCRdb's copy carries only in-frame clones and drops some. The sample lists 70,000 to 90,000 clones, over 65% seen once, with under 9% in the top ten. This record comes from a study of radiotherapy plus CTLA-4 blockade in lung cancer. Study overall: Among all patients, 18% showed objective responses, while about 34% had disease control.

General study points: Some TCR clones had been derived from tumors. These clones expanded in peripheral blood after radiotherapy plus ipilimumab. Reported findings show early blood T cell clone dynamics, with interferon-beta, best predicted response.

The V gene is TRBV18, the J gene TRBJ2-5, with a tentative D call TRBD1 (6 bases). The sequences come from peripheral blood, collected from a patient treated with radiotherapy plus ipilimumab. This TCR derives from a human donor with non-small cell lung cancer who had a complete response to radiotherapy plus ipilimumab. The CDR3 nucleotides read TGTGCCAGCTCAGTCATCCGGGACACACAAGAGACCCAGTACTTC. Residues: CASSVIRDTQETQYF.